This T cell receptor beta chain was documented in a study of T cells in Graves' hyperthyroidism and ophthalmopathy. Study-level information: Staff took peripheral blood when the initial diagnosis was made, before any treatment began.

RNA transcripts yielded amplified TCR beta CDR3 regions. The HTBI primer set was used in a first-round RT-PCR of the TCR CDR3. TCRdb processed the multiplex PCR reads anew with MiXCR; each CDR3 protein has one entry. The repertoire has around 300,000 distinct CDR3 sequences, about 13% of them found once; the top ten carry roughly 8.2%. With 6 bases clipped from V and 7 bases from J, the junction kept 6 bases outside the gene matches. CDR3 size: 14 residues. Germline lookup yields CDR1 MNHNS and CDR2 SASEGT. Many counts were recorded for this clonotype. Its target is not known. Uncontrolled infection, other autoimmune disease, pregnancy or lactation excluded patients. Notes on the study in general: Appearing also in blood were most of the thyroid clonotypes expanded above 0.001. Ophthalmopathy and stable hyperthyroidism were separated by a 13 V-J model.

This receptor was obtained from a middle-aged woman with Graves' hyperthyroidism. The sample comprised blood. The V and J genes are TRBV6-1 and TRBJ1-6; 7 bases agree with TRBD1. CDR3 region: CASSPSGGNSPLHF. The CDR3 DNA is TGTGCCAGCAGCCCTTCAGGGGGGAATTCACCCCTCCACTTT.